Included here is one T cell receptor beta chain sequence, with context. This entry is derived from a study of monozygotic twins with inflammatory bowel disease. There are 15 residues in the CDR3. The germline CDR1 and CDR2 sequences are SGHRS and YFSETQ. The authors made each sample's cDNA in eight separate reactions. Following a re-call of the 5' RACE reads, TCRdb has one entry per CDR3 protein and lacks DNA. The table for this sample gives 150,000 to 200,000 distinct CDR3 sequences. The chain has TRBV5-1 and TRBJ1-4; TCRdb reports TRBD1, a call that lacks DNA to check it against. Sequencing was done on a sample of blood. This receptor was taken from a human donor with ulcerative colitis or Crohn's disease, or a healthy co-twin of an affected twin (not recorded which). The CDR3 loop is CASSSQGSAEEKLFF.